This TCR beta chain was identified in a study of CD8 T cells in ankylosing spondylitis. This CDR3 has 14 amino acids. Losses at the gene ends were 5 bases for V and 6 bases for J; bases not matched to a gene: 7. Germline V gene sequence: CDR1 WSHSY, CDR2 SAAADI. TCRdb re-analysed the 5' RACE reads in MiXCR, keeping a single row per CDR3 protein. The sample holds about 360,000 distinct CDR3 sequences; approximately 22% are singletons and the top ten take about 12%. This TCR was sampled from a male donor with ankylosing spondylitis or in good health (not recorded which). The sequenced material came from blood, either unsorted or a sorted T cell fraction (not recorded which). The chain couples TRBV10-2 to TRBJ2-7, with 10 bases lining up with TRBD1. CDR3 protein: CASSTSGTGVEQYF. CDR3 coding DNA: TGCGCCAGCAGTACATCCGGGACAGGGGTCGAGCAGTACTTC.